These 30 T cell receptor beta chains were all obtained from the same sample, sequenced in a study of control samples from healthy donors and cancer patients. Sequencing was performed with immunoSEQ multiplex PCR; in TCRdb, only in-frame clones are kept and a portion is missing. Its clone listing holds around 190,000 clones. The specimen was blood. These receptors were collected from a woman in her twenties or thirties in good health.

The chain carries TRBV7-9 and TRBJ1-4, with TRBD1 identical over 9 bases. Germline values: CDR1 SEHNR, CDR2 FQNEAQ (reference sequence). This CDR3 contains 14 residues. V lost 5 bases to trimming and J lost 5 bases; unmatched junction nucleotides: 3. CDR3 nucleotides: TGTGCCAGCAGCCCCGGGACAGGGAATGAAAAACTGTTTTTT. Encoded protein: CASSPGTGNEKLFF. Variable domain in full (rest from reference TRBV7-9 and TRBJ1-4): DTGVSQNPRHKITKRGQNVTFRCDPISEHNRLYWYRQTLGQGPEFLTYFQNEAQLEKSRLLSDRFSAERPKGSFSTLEIQRTEQGDSAMYLCASSPGTGNEKLFFGSGTQLSVL.

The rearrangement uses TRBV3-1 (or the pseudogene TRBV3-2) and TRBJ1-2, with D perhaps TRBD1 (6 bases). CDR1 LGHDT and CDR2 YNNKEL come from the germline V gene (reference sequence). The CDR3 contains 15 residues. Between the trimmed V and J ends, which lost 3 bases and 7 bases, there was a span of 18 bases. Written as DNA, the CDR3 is TGTGCCAGCAGCCACCACAGGGAGTACCCCGCTGGCTACACCTTC. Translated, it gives CASSHHREYPAGYTF.

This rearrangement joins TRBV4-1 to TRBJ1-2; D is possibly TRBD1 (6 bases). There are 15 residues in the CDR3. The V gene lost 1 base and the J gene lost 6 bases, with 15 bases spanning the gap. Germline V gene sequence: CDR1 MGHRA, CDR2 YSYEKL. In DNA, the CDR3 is TGCGCCAGCAGCCAAGGGGTAGACAGGATGGATGGCTACACCTTC. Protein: CASSQGVDRMDGYTF.

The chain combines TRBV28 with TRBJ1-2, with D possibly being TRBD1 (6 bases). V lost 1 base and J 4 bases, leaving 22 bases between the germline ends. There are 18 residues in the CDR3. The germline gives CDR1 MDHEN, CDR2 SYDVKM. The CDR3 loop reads CASSLSLFRAGARYGYTF. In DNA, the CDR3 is TGTGCCAGCAGTTTATCTCTCTTTCGGGCAGGGGCCCGCTATGGCTACACCTTC.

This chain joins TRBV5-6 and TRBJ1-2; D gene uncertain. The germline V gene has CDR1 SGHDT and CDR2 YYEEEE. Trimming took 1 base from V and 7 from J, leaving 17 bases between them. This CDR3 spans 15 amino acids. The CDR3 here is CASSLLVSLLSGYTF. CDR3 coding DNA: TGTGCCAGCAGCTTGTTGGTTTCCCTTTTGAGTGGCTACACCTTC.

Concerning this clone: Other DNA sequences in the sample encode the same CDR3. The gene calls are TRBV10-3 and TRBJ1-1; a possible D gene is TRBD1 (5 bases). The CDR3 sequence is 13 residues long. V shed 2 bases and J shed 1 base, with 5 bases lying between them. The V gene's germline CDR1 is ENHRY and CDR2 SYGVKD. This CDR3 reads CAISEQGNTEAFF. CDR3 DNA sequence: TGTGCCATCAGTGAGCAGGGGAACACTGAAGCTTTCTTT.

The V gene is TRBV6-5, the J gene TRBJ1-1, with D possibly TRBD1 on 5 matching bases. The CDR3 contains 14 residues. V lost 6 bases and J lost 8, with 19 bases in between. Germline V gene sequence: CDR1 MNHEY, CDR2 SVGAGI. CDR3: CASRLDIRVVEAFF. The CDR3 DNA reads TGTGCCAGCAGGCTGGACATCCGGGTCGTAGAAGCTTTCTTT.

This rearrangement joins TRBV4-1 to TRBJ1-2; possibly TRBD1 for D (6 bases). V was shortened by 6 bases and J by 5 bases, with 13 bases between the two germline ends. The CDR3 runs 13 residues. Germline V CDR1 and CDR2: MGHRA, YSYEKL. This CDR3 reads CASRAGTRYGYTF. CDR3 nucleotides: TGCGCCAGCAGAGCAGGGACAAGATATGGCTACACCTTC.

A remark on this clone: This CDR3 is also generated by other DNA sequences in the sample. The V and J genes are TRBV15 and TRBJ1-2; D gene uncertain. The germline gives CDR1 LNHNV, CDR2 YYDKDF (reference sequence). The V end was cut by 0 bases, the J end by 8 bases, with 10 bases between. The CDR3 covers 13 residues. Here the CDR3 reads CATSRDRGSGYTF. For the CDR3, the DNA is TGTGCCACCAGCAGAGATAGAGGGTCCGGCTACACCTTC.

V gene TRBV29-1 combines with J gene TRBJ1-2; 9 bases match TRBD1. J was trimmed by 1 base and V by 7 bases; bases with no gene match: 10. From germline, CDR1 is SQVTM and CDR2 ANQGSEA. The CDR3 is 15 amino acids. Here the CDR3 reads CSGGTGRPNNYGYTF. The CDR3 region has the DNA TGCAGCGGAGGGACAGGGCGCCCAAATAACTATGGCTACACCTTC.

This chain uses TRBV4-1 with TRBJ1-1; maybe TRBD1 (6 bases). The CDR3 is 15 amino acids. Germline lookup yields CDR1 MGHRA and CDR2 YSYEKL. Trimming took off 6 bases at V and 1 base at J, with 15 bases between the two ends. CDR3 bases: TGCGCCAGCAGGAGCTCTGGGGGGCAGAACACTGAAGCTTTCTTT. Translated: CASRSSGGQNTEAFF.

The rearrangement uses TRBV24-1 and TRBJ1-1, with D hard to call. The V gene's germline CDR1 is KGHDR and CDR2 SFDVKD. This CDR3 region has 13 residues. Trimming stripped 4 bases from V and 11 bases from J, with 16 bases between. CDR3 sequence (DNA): TGTGCCACCAGTGACCCCGGCCAAGTGGTGGCTTTCTTT. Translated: CATSDPGQVVAFF.

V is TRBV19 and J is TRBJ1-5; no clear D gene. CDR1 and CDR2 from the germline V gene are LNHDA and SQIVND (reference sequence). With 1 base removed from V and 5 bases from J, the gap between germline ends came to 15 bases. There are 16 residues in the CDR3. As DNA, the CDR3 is TGTGCCAGTAGTATAGCCTTCGGACGGAATTATCAGCCCCAGCATTTT. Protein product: CASSIAFGRNYQPQHF.

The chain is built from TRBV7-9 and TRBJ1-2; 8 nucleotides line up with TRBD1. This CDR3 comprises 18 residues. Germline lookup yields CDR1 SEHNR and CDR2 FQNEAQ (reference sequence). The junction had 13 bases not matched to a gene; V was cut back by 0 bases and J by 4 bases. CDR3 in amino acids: CASSLAGTGWVGGYGYTF. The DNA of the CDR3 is TGTGCCAGCAGCTTAGCCGGGACAGGTTGGGTCGGTGGCTATGGCTACACCTTC.

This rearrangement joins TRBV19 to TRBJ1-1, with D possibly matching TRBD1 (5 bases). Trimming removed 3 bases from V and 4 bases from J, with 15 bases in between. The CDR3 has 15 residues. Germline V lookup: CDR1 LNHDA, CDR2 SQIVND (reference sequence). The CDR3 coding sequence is TGTGCCAGTAGTATTGAAGGGGTAGGGATCACTGAAGCTTTCTTT. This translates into CASSIEGVGITEAFF.

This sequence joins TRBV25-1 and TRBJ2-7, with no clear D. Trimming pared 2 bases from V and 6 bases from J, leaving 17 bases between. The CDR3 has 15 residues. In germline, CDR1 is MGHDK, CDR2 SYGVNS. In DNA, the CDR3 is TGTGCCAGCAGTGAACGAAAAGAAATGCCCCTCGAGCAGTACTTC. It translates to CASSERKEMPLEQYF.

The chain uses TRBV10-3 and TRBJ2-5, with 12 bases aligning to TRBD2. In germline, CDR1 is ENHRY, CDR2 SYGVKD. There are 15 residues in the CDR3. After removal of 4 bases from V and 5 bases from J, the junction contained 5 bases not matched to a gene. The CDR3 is CAISGLAGVGETQYF. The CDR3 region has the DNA TGTGCCATCAGTGGACTAGCGGGGGTCGGCGAGACCCAGTACTTC.

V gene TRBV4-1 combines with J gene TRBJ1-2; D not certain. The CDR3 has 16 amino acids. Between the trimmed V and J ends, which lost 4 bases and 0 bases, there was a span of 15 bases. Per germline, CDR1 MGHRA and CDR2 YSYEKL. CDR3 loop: CASSPPPPPANYGYTF. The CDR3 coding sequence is TGCGCCAGCAGCCCCCCCCCGCCCCCGGCTAACTATGGCTACACCTTC.

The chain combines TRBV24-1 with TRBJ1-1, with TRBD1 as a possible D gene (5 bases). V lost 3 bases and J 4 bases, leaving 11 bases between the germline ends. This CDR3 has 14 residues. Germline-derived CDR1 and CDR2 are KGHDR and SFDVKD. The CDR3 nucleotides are TGTGCCACCAGTGATCCCGCTAGGGGCACTGAAGCTTTCTTT. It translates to CATSDPARGTEAFF.

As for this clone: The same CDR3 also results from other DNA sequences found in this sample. The CDR3 sequence: CASSPGTVYNSPLHF. The DNA for the CDR3 is TGTGCCAGCAGCCCGGGGACCGTGTATAATTCACCCCTCCACTTT. The chain couples TRBV7-2 to TRBJ1-6, with D possibly matching TRBD1 (5 bases). CDR1 is SGHTA, CDR2 FQGNSA, per germline. The CDR3 consists of 15 residues. V was cut by 5 bases and J by 4 bases, with 12 bases left in between. The complete variable domain, with remaining parts taken from reference TRBV7-2 and TRBJ1-6, reads GAGVSQSPSNKVTEKGKDVELRCDPISGHTALYWYRQSLGQGLEFLIYFQGNSAPDKSGLPSDRFSAERTGGSVSTLTIQRTQQEDSAVYLCASSPGTVYNSPLHFGNGTRLTVT.

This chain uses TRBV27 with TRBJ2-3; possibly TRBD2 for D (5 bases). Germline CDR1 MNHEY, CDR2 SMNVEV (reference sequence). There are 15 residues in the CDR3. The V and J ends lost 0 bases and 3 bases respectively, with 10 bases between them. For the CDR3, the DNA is TGTGCCAGCAGTTTATCGAGAGCGGTGACAGATACGCAGTATTTT. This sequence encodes CASSLSRAVTDTQYF.

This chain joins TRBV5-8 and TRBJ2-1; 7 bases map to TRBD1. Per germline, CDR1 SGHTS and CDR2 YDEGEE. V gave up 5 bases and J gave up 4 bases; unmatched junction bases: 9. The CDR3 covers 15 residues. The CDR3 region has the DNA TGTGCCAGCAGACCGGGACAGTTCCTTTACAATGAGCAGTTCTTC. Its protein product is CASRPGQFLYNEQFF. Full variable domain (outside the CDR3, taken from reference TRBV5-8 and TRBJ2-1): EAGVTQSPTHLIKTRGQQATLRCSPISGHTSVYWYQQALGLGLQFLLWYDEGEERNRGNFPPRFSGRQFPNYSSELNVNALELEDSALYLCASRPGQFLYNEQFFGPGTRLTVL.

The CDR3 protein is CASSLSSLGTGYEQYF. CDR3 DNA: TGTGCCAGCAGCTTATCTAGCTTAGGGACAGGCTACGAGCAGTACTTC. J is TRBJ2-7 and V is TRBV7-9; 8 bases are shared with TRBD1. Germline V gives CDR1 SEHNR, CDR2 FQNEAQ (reference sequence). J was trimmed by 3 bases and V by 2 bases; bases with no gene match: 9. This CDR3 region has 16 residues.

DNA for the CDR3: TGTGCCAGCAGCTCACGACAGGGGGCGTCTGAAGCTTTCTTT. Amino acids: CASSSRQGASEAFF. The J gene is TRBJ1-1, the V gene TRBV11-1; 10 bases match TRBD1. With V trimmed by 4 bases and J by 6 bases, 5 bases remained unmatched. Germline V gene data show CDR1 as SGHAT and CDR2 as FQDESV (reference sequence). The CDR3 runs 14 residues.

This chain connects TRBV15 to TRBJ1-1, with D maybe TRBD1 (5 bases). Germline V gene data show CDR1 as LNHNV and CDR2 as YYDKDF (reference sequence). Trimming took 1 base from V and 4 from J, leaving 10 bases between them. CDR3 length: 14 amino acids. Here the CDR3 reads CATSRVQGGTEAFF. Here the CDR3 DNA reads TGTGCCACCAGCAGAGTTCAGGGCGGCACTGAAGCTTTCTTT.

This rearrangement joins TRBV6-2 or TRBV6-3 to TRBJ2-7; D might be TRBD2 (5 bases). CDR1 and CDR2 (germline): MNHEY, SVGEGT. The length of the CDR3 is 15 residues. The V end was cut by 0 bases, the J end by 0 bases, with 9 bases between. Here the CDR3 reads CASSYSRVVSYEQYF. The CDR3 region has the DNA TGTGCCAGCAGTTACTCGAGGGTAGTCTCCTACGAGCAGTACTTC.

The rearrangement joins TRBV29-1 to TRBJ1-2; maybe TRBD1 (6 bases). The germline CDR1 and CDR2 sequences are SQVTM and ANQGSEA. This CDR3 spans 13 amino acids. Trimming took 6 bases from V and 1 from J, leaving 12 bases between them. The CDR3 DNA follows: TGCAGCGTGGCGACAGGATATAACTATGGCTACACCTTC. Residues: CSVATGYNYGYTF.

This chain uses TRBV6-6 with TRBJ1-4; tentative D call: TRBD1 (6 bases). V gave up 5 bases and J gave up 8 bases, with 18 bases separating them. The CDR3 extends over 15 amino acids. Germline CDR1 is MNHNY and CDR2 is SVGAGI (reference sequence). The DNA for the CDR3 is TGTGCCAGCAGTCAACAGGGCCTACCGAGGGAAAAACTGTTTTTT. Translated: CASSQQGLPREKLFF.

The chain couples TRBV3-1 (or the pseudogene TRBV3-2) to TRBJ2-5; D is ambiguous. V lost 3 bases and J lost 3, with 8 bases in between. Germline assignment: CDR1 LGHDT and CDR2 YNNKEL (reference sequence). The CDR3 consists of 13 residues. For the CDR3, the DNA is TGTGCCAGCAGCCACGGCGTGAAAGAGACCCAGTACTTC. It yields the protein CASSHGVKETQYF.

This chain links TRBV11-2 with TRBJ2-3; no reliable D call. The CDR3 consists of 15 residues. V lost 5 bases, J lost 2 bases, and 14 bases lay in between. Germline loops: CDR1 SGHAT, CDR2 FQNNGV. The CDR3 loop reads CASSPSRIPTDTQYF. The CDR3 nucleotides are TGTGCCAGCAGCCCCTCCAGAATCCCCACAGATACGCAGTATTTT.